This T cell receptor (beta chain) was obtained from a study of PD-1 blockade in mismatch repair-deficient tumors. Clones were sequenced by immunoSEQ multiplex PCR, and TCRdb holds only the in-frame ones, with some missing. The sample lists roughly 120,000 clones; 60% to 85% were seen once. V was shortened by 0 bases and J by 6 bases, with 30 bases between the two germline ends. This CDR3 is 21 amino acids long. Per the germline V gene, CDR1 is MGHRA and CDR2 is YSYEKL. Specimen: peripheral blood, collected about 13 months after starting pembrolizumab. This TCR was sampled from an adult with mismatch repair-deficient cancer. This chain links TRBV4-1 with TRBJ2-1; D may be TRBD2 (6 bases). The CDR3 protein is CASSQDRFPASEGLPGNEQFF. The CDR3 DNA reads TGCGCCAGCAGCCAAGATAGGTTTCCGGCTAGCGAGGGACTCCCGGGCAATGAGCAGTTCTTC.